Following are 21 T cell receptor beta chains from one sample sequenced in a study of cytomegalovirus exposure and HLA in healthy donors. The PCR was carried out with 60 Vbeta primers and 13 Jbeta primers. The assay was immunoSEQ multiplex PCR, and TCRdb's table has in-frame clones only and misses some. Of fewer than 200,000 clones listed, roughly four fifths are singletons. Sequenced material: PBMCs. Receptor source: a female donor in good health and CMV-seronegative.

The rearrangement joins TRBV9 to TRBJ2-2, with 7 bases that match TRBD2. CDR1 and CDR2 (germline): SGDLS, YYNGEE. The CDR3 spans 17 residues. Trimming at V came to 2 bases and at J to 7 bases, leaving 14 bases not matched to a gene. The chain's CDR3 is CASSVHIAGPSNGELFF. Written as DNA, the CDR3 is TGTGCCAGCAGCGTCCACATAGCGGGCCCCTCAAACGGGGAGCTGTTTTTT.

The genes are TRBV28 and TRBJ2-7; the D gene is possibly TRBD2 (7 bases). The V and J ends lost 6 bases and 5 bases respectively, with 11 bases between them. The CDR3 covers 12 residues. Germline CDR1 MDHEN, CDR2 SYDVKM. The chain's CDR3 is CASRGGLHEQYF. CDR3 bases: TGTGCCAGCAGGGGGGGGCTCCACGAGCAGTACTTC.

The rearrangement uses TRBV29-1 and TRBJ1-2; 9 bases fit TRBD1. CDR1 and CDR2 from the germline V gene are SQVTM and ANQGSEA. J was trimmed by 3 bases and V by 5 bases; bases with no gene match: 10. The CDR3 runs to 15 residues. The CDR3 DNA sequence: TGCAGCGTTAAAAGGGATACAGGGGGCCACTATGGCTACACCTTC. Its protein is CSVKRDTGGHYGYTF.

The gene calls are TRBV13 and TRBJ1-1; perhaps TRBD1 as D (5 bases). The CDR3 covers 12 residues. Germline-derived CDR1 and CDR2 are PRHDT and FYEKMQ (reference sequence). The germline V and J ends were trimmed by 4 bases and 4 bases, with 7 bases remaining between them. CDR3 coding DNA: TGTGCCAGCAGCTCGGGGGGCACTGAAGCTTTCTTT. It translates to CASSSGGTEAFF.

V usage is TRBV7-2 and J usage is TRBJ2-2, with D uncertain. Germline CDR1 SGHTA, CDR2 FQGNSA. Trimming shortened V by 2 bases and J by 8 bases, and 9 bases separated the two germline ends. CDR3 length: 13 residues. As DNA, the CDR3 is TGTGCCAGCAGCTTATTGTTTTCGGGGGAGCTGTTTTTT. This encodes CASSLLFSGELFF.

The chain combines TRBV9 with TRBJ2-5; possibly TRBD2 for D (6 bases). This CDR3 has 16 residues. Trimming stripped 0 bases from V and 5 bases from J, with 17 bases between. The germline V gene has CDR1 SGDLS and CDR2 YYNGEE. CDR3 in DNA: TGTGCCAGCAGCGTAGGGAGGGTACGGTTTTCGGAGACCCAGTACTTC. It yields the protein CASSVGRVRFSETQYF.

The chain joins TRBV5-1 to TRBJ2-1; weak D call: TRBD2 (6 bases). Germline V gene lookup returns CDR1 SGHRS and CDR2 YFSETQ. The CDR3 is 15 residues long. With 0 bases removed from V and 1 base from J, the gap between germline ends came to 8 bases. CDR3 sequence reads: CASSLAAGSYNEQFF. Here the CDR3 DNA reads TGCGCCAGCAGCTTGGCCGCGGGATCCTACAATGAGCAGTTCTTC.

This clone was detected only a few times. J is TRBJ2-7 and V is TRBV30; 7 positions match TRBD1. Germline-derived CDR1 and CDR2 are GTSNPN and SVGIG (reference sequence). This CDR3 comprises 13 residues. Losses at the gene ends were 4 bases for V and 2 bases for J; bases not matched to a gene: 5. In DNA, the CDR3 is TGTGCCTGGACTAGACAGGGTACCTACGAGCAGTACTTC. This gives the protein CAWTRQGTYEQYF.

This chain connects TRBV4-1 to TRBJ2-5, with 8 bases that match TRBD1. Germline lookup yields CDR1 MGHRA and CDR2 YSYEKL. V was clipped by 1 base and J by 5 bases; unmatched bases: 6. The CDR3 runs to 15 residues. CDR3 protein: CASSQGTGRHETQYF. The DNA for the CDR3 is TGCGCCAGCAGCCAAGGGACAGGGCGTCACGAGACCCAGTACTTC.

V gene TRBV4-2 combines with J gene TRBJ1-2; TRBD1 agrees at 7 bases. The V gene end was trimmed by 1 base and the J gene end by 5 bases; junction bases not matched to a gene: 7. Germline CDR1 and CDR2: LGHNA and YNFKEQ. The CDR3 is made up of 15 amino acids. As DNA, the CDR3 is TGTGCCAGCAGCCAAGTTGGGACAGAAGCTTATGGCTACACCTTC. As protein: CASSQVGTEAYGYTF.

This clone has just a few counts. V usage is TRBV6-5 and J usage is TRBJ1-2, with a possible D match to TRBD1 (6 bases). Trimming removed 5 bases at V and 6 bases at J, with 10 bases between. Germline CDR1 reads MNHEY; CDR2 reads SVGAGI. CDR3 length: 12 residues. DNA for the CDR3: TGTGCCAGCAGTCTTCACAGGGATGGCTACACCTTC. Translated, it gives CASSLHRDGYTF.

This clone was picked up one time. This chain links TRBV5-1 with TRBJ2-3; TRBD2 agrees at 13 bases. This CDR3 region has 20 residues. Trimming took 4 bases from V and 2 from J; bases not matched to a gene: 16. Germline CDR1 SGHRS, CDR2 YFSETQ. The CDR3 region has the DNA TGCGCCAGCAGCCCTGGACTAGCGGGAGCAGGGGTTGGTTTCACAGATACGCAGTATTTT. Its protein is CASSPGLAGAGVGFTDTQYF. The full variable domain, in which reference TRBV5-1 and TRBJ2-3 provide the parts outside the CDR3, is KAGVTQTPRYLIKTRGQQVTLSCSPISGHRSVSWYQQTPGQGLQFLFEYFSETQRNKGNFPGRFSGRQFSNSRSEMNVSTLELGDSALYLCASSPGLAGAGVGFTDTQYFGPGTRLTVL.

This clone was observed once. The chain has TRBV7-2 and TRBJ1-1; 7 bases fit TRBD1. V trimming: 1 base; J trimming: 8 bases; junction bases outside the gene matches: 10. Germline lookup yields CDR1 SGHTA and CDR2 FQGNSA. The CDR3 sequence is 15 residues long. DNA for the CDR3: TGTGCCAGCAGCTTAGGGTTTGGGGGACAGCAAGAAGCTTTCTTT. Amino acid sequence: CASSLGFGGQQEAFF.

The chain is built from TRBV29-1 and TRBJ1-5; 10 bases agree with TRBD1. Per germline, CDR1 SQVTM and CDR2 ANQGSEA. The junction had 5 bases not matched to a gene; V was cut back by 6 bases and J by 6 bases. The CDR3 consists of 13 residues. DNA of the CDR3: TGCAGCGTCGGGACAGGGGCGGCTCAGCCCCAGCATTTT. This gives the protein CSVGTGAAQPQHF.

This clone has more than one count but fewer than ten. This chain connects TRBV4-3 to TRBJ2-7, with 13 bases aligning to TRBD2. The germline gives CDR1 LGHNA, CDR2 YSLEER. With V trimmed by 4 bases and J by 5 bases, 2 bases remained unmatched. There are 14 residues in the CDR3. The CDR3 DNA sequence: TGCGCCAGCAGCCCCGGACTAGCGGGAGACGAGCAGTACTTC. It yields the protein CASSPGLAGDEQYF.

The chain has TRBV18 and TRBJ2-3, with 13 bases that match TRBD2. The V gene's germline CDR1 is KGHSH and CDR2 LQKENI. Trimming at V came to 5 bases and at J to 7 bases, leaving 18 bases not matched to a gene. The CDR3 is made up of 19 amino acids. For the CDR3, the DNA is TGTGCCAGCTCAGTACAAACTAGCGGGAGGGCCTATCCGGCGAATACGCAGTATTTT. The encoded protein is CASSVQTSGRAYPANTQYF.

The chain combines TRBV28 with TRBJ1-1; the match to TRBD1 covers 10 bases. Per the germline V gene, CDR1 is MDHEN and CDR2 is SYDVKM. The CDR3 loop spans 15 amino acids. Trimming at V came to 9 bases and at J to 6 bases, leaving 13 bases not matched to a gene. The CDR3 loop is CASNVPGQGTAEAFF. For the CDR3, the DNA is TGTGCCAGTAACGTCCCGGGACAGGGGACCGCTGAAGCTTTCTTT.

The gene calls are TRBV28 and TRBJ2-7; 9 bases agree with TRBD2. The CDR3 runs to 16 residues. V dropped 5 bases and J dropped 0; count of bases not matched to a gene: 8. Germline CDR1 and CDR2: MDHEN and SYDVKM. DNA for the CDR3: TGTGCCAGCAGTCTCAGACTAGCGGAAAGCTCCTACGAGCAGTACTTC. This gives the protein CASSLRLAESSYEQYF.

The sample holds a few counts of this clone. The rearrangement joins TRBV7-9 to TRBJ1-1; no reliable D call. Per the germline V gene, CDR1 is SEHNR and CDR2 is FQNEAQ (reference sequence). The CDR3 totals 14 residues. V dropped 5 bases and J dropped 4 bases, with 14 bases sitting between them. The CDR3 protein is CASSPEARFTEAFF. In DNA form, the CDR3 reads TGTGCCAGCAGCCCAGAGGCTAGGTTCACTGAAGCTTTCTTT.

The genes are TRBV6-5 and TRBJ2-1; D might be TRBD2 (6 bases). Trimming left V 2 bases short and J 8 bases short, with 13 bases between. Per germline, CDR1 MNHEY and CDR2 SVGAGI. This CDR3 comprises 14 residues. The CDR3: CASSYRRASHEQFF. The CDR3 DNA follows: TGTGCCAGCAGTTACCGGAGGGCCTCCCATGAGCAGTTCTTC.

The chain is built from TRBV4-1 and TRBJ2-5; 9 bases are shared with TRBD2. Unmatched junction bases numbered 16, after V lost 0 bases and J lost 5 bases. Germline-derived CDR1 and CDR2 are MGHRA and YSYEKL. The CDR3 has 19 amino acids. CDR3 sequence (DNA): TGCGCCAGCAGCCAAGACCCCCGTACCGGGACTAGCAGAGCGGAGACCCAGTACTTC. This translates into CASSQDPRTGTSRAETQYF.